Reported below is one T cell receptor (beta chain). Its antigen is currently unknown. Libraries were prepared by immunoSEQ multiplex PCR; TCRdb keeps only in-frame clonotypes and omits some of them. The data hold 110,000 to 150,000 clones, with roughly 93% observed a single time. This sample was taken from a study of cytomegalovirus exposure and HLA in healthy donors. Findings and caveats of the study: Confirmation was obtained in vitro that a few CMV-associated chains are specific for CMV antigens.

The V end was cut by 6 bases, the J end by 3 bases, with 5 bases between. There are 11 residues in the CDR3. Looked up from germline, CDR1 is MNHEY and CDR2 is SVGAGI. Specimen: PBMCs. The TCR sequence derives from a man between 18 and 35 years old in good health and CMV-seropositive. The V gene is TRBV6-5, the J gene TRBJ1-1; perhaps TRBD1 as D (5 bases). The CDR3 is CASSRDTEAFF. CDR3 DNA: TGTGCCAGCAGCAGGGACACTGAAGCTTTCTTT.